The present TCR beta chain was sequenced within a study of cytomegalovirus exposure and HLA in healthy donors. Study-wide background: Sequencing of some 200 million T cells in an earlier analysis found under 120 million unique TCR beta sequences.

General observations from the study: In vitro experiments confirmed that three CMV-associated chains were specific for CMV antigens. With later analysis, a missense DCLRE1C variant became linked to TCR beta V- and J-gene trimming.

The germline CDR1 and CDR2 sequences are MGHRA and YSYEKL. J was trimmed by 12 bases and V by 2 bases; bases with no gene match: 11. CDR3 length: 16 residues. For this clone: Its antigen is undetermined.

A multiplex PCR was run with 60 Vbeta primers and 13 Jbeta primers. Original processing notes: The authors later counted roughly 76 million unique TCR beta chains, roughly 10 million of them shared. Repertoires were generated with immunoSEQ multiplex PCR, while TCRdb's copy carries only in-frame clones and drops some. The DNA gave D and trimming, while V, J and clone size come from that table. The data contain roughly 130,000 clones, around 90% of them singletons. The sequenced material came from PBMCs. The sequence came from a woman aged 40 to 50 in good health and CMV-seronegative. The gene calls are TRBV4-1 and TRBJ2-1; 12 nucleotides agree with TRBD2. CDR3 loop: CASSQLLAGGPRRQFF. The CDR3, as DNA: TGCGCCAGCAGCCAACTTCTAGCGGGAGGGCCGAGAAGGCAGTTCTTC.